This T cell receptor (beta chain) was profiled in a study of T-cell memory formation after mild COVID-19. Background on the study: Each donor largely had its own TCR clusters. General study findings and limits: Researchers report contracting CD4+ clones mostly in CM and EM, with CD8+ clones in EMRA. The finding that pre-infection memory included some responding clones suggested that cross-reactive memory joined.

Remarks on this clonotype: Its antigen remains unknown.

TCRdb reprocessed the 5' RACE reads via MiXCR and lists one record per CDR3 protein. The sample gives fewer than 95,000 distinct CDR3 sequences, about 13% of which show up once; about 29% is in the top ten. V dropped 0 bases and J dropped 4 bases, with 22 bases sitting between them. Germline V gene data show CDR1 as MNHEY and CDR2 as SVGAGI. This CDR3 is built from 19 residues. The chain links TRBV6-5 to TRBJ2-1; D not resolved. Source material: PBMCs or a T cell subset sorted from them (not recorded which). The TCR comes from an adult woman who had mild COVID-19 (a few samples of this study predate the infection). Cell type and time point are not known. The CDR3 DNA is TGTGCCAGCAGTTACTCAATCCCGGGCGGCCTTAATAGTTACAATGAGCAGTTCTTC. Protein sequence: CASSYSIPGGLNSYNEQFF.